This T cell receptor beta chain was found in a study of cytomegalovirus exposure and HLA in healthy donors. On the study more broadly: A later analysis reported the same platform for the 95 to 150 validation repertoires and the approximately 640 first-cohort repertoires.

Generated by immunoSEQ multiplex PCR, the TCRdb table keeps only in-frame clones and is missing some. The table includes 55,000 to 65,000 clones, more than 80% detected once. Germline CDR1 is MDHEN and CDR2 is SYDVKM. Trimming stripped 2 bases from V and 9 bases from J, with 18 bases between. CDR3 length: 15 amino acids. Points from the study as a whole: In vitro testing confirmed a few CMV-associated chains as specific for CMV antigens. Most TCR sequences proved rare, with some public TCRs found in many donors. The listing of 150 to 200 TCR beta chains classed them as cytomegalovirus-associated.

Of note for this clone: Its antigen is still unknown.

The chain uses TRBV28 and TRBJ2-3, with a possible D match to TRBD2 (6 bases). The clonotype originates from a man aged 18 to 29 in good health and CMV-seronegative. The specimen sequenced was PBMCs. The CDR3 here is CASSLGGEVRRTQYF. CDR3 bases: TGTGCCAGCAGTTTAGGTGGGGAGGTTCGCAGAACGCAGTATTTT.